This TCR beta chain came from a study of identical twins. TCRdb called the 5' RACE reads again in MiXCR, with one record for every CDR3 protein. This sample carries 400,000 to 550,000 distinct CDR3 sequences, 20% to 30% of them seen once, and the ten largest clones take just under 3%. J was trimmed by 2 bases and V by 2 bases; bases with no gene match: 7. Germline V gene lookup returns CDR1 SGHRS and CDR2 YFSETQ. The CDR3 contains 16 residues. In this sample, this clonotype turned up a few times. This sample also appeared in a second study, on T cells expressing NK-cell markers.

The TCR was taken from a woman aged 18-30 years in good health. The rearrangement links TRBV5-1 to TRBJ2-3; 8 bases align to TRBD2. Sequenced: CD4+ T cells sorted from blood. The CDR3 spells CASSFSGEASTDTQYF. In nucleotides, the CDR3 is TGCGCCAGCAGCTTTAGCGGGGAGGCCTCCACAGATACGCAGTATTTT.